Sequencing of this T cell receptor (beta chain) was carried out in a study of blood T cell repertoires in COVID-19 (dated by TCRdb to 2018 to 2020). Context from the whole study: Samples covering the acute and convalescent phases of COVID-19 were provided by collaborators in the United States, Italy and Spain. The repertoires were released in a freely available public database meant as a resource for research on the immune response to SARS-CoV-2. Nearly every sample came with metadata listing a de-identified subject ID, COVID-19 status, age in years and sex. The dataset comprised deeply sampled blood TCRbeta repertoires from subjects exposed to, actively infected with, or recovered from COVID-19. Where available, HLA class I and class II types were obtained from metadata supplied by the sample provider rather than from assay-based typing. Samples came from the ongoing ImmuneRACE study (first 160 participants) plus 1,254 subjects from 6 global collaborators. The material from the prospective study consisted of cDNA or gDNA derived from T cells, B-cell-depleted T cells, or PBMCs. General findings and caveats noted by the study authors: The amount of clinical and demographic metadata varied by source and participant and was provided uncurated.

Collaborating institutions collected whole blood in K2EDTA tubes following their own protocols. For TCRbeta analysis, collaborator samples were shipped as frozen whole blood, as isolated PBMCs, or as DNA extracted from either sample type. With regard to this clone: Its cognate antigen has yet to be identified. No base quality values were provided; no much bigger clone lies one nucleotide off.

TCRbeta CDR3 regions were amplified from genomic DNA by means of the immunoSEQ Assay, a bias-controlled multiplex PCR. Processing in the source paper ran as follows. The number of nucleated cells in each sample was estimated from the amplification of reference gene primers within the assay. Sequence reads were collapsed and filtered to measure the absolute abundance of every unique TCRbeta CDR3 rearrangement. For each sample, productive Simpson clonality was calculated as the square root of Simpson's diversity index across productive rearrangements. What TCRdb holds here is the immuneACCESS table cut down to in-frame rearrangements. Part of the clones is not present; checked against another copy, under half of the missing clones reflect an unresolved V gene, and the others are unexplained. V and J calls and clone size come straight from that table; D and trimming were deduced from the DNA. The sample profile shows some 160,000 clones; more than 70% of them were found once. The top ten clones comprise roughly 4.7% of the sample.

The sequence was obtained from a woman between 45 and 60 years old with acute or convalescent COVID-19. The specimen sequenced was peripheral blood.

DNA sequence: TGTGCCAGCAGTTTCAGTGGTATCGATGAGCAGTTCTTC. Its protein is CASSFSGIDEQFF. Recombination joined TRBV12-3 or TRBV12-4 with TRBJ2-1; the D gene lacks a confident call. Including cysteine and phenylalanine, the CDR3 has 13 amino acids. Of all the DNA, just the CDR3 is kept, 39 bases in frame from base 1. V is reduced by 3 bases and J by 8 bases, leaving a spacing of 11 bases between them.